The rows below give T cell receptor beta chains drawn from one sample of a study of T cell responses to AZD1222 COVID-19 vaccine. Libraries were prepared by immunoSEQ multiplex PCR; TCRdb keeps only in-frame clonotypes and omits some of them. This sample carries about 120,000 clones, roughly 88% of them seen once, and the ten largest clones take 4.5% to 6%. Specimen: peripheral blood, collected on day 0 of AZD1222 vaccination. These TCRs come from an adult in good health. Each CDR3 is given with its conserved first and last residue. D genes are given only for firm matches. Clone size is not always given. Where it is, it says once, few, many or a class for expanded clones.

V: TRBV6-5; D: .; size: once; J: TRBJ1-5; DNA: TGTGCCAGCAGTTACTCTAGGGGGGCGGCTCAGCCCCAGCATTTT; CDR3: CASSYSRGAAQPQHF
V: TRBV2; D: .; size: .; J: TRBJ1-2; DNA: TGTGCCAGCAGTGGTAGAAGAGGGAACCCCTATGGCTACACCTTC; CDR3: CASSGRRGNPYGYTF
V: TRBV20-1; D: .; size: .; J: TRBJ1-3; DNA: TGCAGTGCTAGTCAGGGGTCTGGAAACACCATATATTTT; CDR3: CSASQGSGNTIYF
V: TRBV11-2; D: TRBD1; size: .; J: TRBJ1-5; DNA: TGTGCCAGCAGCCTCGACAGGGGCCAGCCCCAGCATTTT; CDR3: CASSLDRGQPQHF
V: TRBV5-6; D: .; size: .; J: TRBJ2-6; DNA: TGTGCCAGCGAACGAACTGGGGCCAACGTCCTGACTTTC; CDR3: CASERTGANVLTF
V: TRBV28; D: TRBD2; size: .; J: TRBJ2-2; DNA: TGTGCCAGCACCGCGCACCAGCGGGAGTACACCGGGGAGCTGTTTTTT; CDR3: CASTAHQREYTGELFF
V: TRBV9; D: .; size: .; J: TRBJ2-7; DNA: TGTGCCAGCAGCGGGTCCCCCGTGGGAGTTGGAAACGAGCAGTACTTC; CDR3: CASSGSPVGVGNEQYF
V: TRBV10-3; D: .; size: .; J: TRBJ2-2; DNA: TGTGCCGTCAGGGACACCGGGGAGCTGTTTTTT; CDR3: CAVRDTGELFF
V: TRBV28; D: .; size: .; J: TRBJ1-1; DNA: TGTGCCAGCAGGTCGGCCCGGCGCACTGAAGCTTTCTTT; CDR3: CASRSARRTEAFF
V: TRBV5-6; D: TRBD1; size: .; J: TRBJ1-5; DNA: TGTGCCAGCAGCCGACAGGGAAGGCAGCCCCAGCATTTT; CDR3: CASSRQGRQPQHF
V: TRBV11-2; D: .; size: .; J: TRBJ2-1; DNA: TGTGCCAGCAGCTCCCTGGGACTTGACTACAATGAGCAGTTCTTC; CDR3: CASSSLGLDYNEQFF
V: TRBV29-1; D: TRBD1; size: .; J: TRBJ2-7; DNA: TGCAGCGTCGGCTCACAGGGGCACCACGAGCAGTACTTC; CDR3: CSVGSQGHHEQYF
V: TRBV29-1; D: TRBD1; size: .; J: TRBJ1-1; DNA: TGCAGCGTTTGGGGACAGTTGAACACTGAAGCTTTCTTT; CDR3: CSVWGQLNTEAFF
V: TRBV4-1; D: .; size: .; J: TRBJ2-5; DNA: TGCGCCAGCAGCCCCCGGGAGACTCCTCCGGAGACCCAGTACTTC; CDR3: CASSPRETPPETQYF
V: TRBV28; D: TRBD1; size: .; J: TRBJ1-4; DNA: TGTGCCAGCAGCCCATCGGCAGGGGGAAATGAAAAACTGTTTTTT; CDR3: CASSPSAGGNEKLFF
V: TRBV5-1; D: .; size: .; J: TRBJ2-5; DNA: TGCGCCAGCAGCCACCTTAGCGGACAAGAGACCCAGTACTTC; CDR3: CASSHLSGQETQYF
V: TRBV29-1; D: .; size: .; J: TRBJ1-2; DNA: TGCAGCGGGGCGAGTCCTTCCTATGGCTACACCTTC; CDR3: CSGASPSYGYTF
V: TRBV23-1; D: TRBD2; size: .; J: TRBJ2-7; DNA: TGCGCCAGCAGTCAACAGCGGGAGGGCCTATACGAGCAGTACTTC; CDR3: CASSQQREGLYEQYF
V: TRBV19; D: .; size: .; J: TRBJ2-7; DNA: TGTGCCAGTAGTATAAGTGGCCCTTACGAGCAGTACTTC; CDR3: CASSISGPYEQYF
V: TRBV28; D: .; size: .; J: TRBJ2-5; DNA: TGTGCCAGCAGTAGGGGTTCACGTCAAGAGACCCAGTACTTC; CDR3: CASSRGSRQETQYF
V: TRBV12-3/TRBV12-4; D: .; size: .; J: TRBJ1-2; DNA: TGTGCCAGCAGTACAGGGAGTACGGTTGGCTACACCTTC; CDR3: CASSTGSTVGYTF
V: TRBV6-2/TRBV6-3; D: .; size: .; J: TRBJ1-1; DNA: TGTGCCAGCAGTTACTCGCAGGGGAGCGCCACTGAAGCTTTCTTT; CDR3: CASSYSQGSATEAFF
V: TRBV19; D: .; size: .; J: TRBJ1-2; DNA: TGTGCCAGTAGTATCCCGGGGTTTTTAAACTATGGCTACACCTTC; CDR3: CASSIPGFLNYGYTF
V: TRBV6-5; D: .; size: few; J: TRBJ1-2; DNA: TGTGCCAGCAGTAATCCGGCGGAAGGCTACACCTTC; CDR3: CASSNPAEGYTF
V: TRBV10-3; D: .; size: once; J: TRBJ2-7; DNA: TGTGCCATCAGTGAGCACGACATGAGCTCCTACGAGCAGTACTTC; CDR3: CAISEHDMSSYEQYF
V: TRBV15; D: .; size: .; J: TRBJ1-3; DNA: TGTGCCACCAGCAGGGGCCGCGCGATTGGAACCGGAAACACCATATATTTT; CDR3: CATSRGRAIGTGNTIYF
V: TRBV5-5; D: .; size: .; J: TRBJ2-7; DNA: TGTGCCAGCAGTAATCCGGTGGATTACGAGCAGTACTTC; CDR3: CASSNPVDYEQYF
V: TRBV5-5; D: .; size: .; J: TRBJ1-2; DNA: TGTGCCAGCAGCTCCGGTTATGGCTACACCTTC; CDR3: CASSSGYGYTF
V: TRBV19; D: .; size: .; J: TRBJ1-4; DNA: TGTGCCAGTAGTGCGGGACAAATCTTTACTAATGAAAAACTGTTTTTT; CDR3: CASSAGQIFTNEKLFF
V: TRBV11-3; D: TRBD2; size: .; J: TRBJ2-1; DNA: TGTGCCAGCAGCTTCGCTAGCGGGAGATCTAGCTCCTACAATGAGCAGTTCTTC; CDR3: CASSFASGRSSSYNEQFF
V: TRBV5-1; D: .; size: .; J: TRBJ1-3; DNA: TGCGCCAGCAGCTTGGCGGGGACTGGAAACACCATATATTTT; CDR3: CASSLAGTGNTIYF
V: TRBV6-2/TRBV6-3; D: TRBD1; size: .; J: TRBJ2-1; DNA: TGTGCCAGCAGTTACGGAGGACTTGGACAGGGCAATGAGCAGTTCTTC; CDR3: CASSYGGLGQGNEQFF
V: TRBV19; D: .; size: .; J: TRBJ1-2; DNA: TGTGCCAGTAGTATAGAGGGGACACGGCCGAACTATGGCTACACCTTC; CDR3: CASSIEGTRPNYGYTF
V: TRBV10-3; D: TRBD1; size: .; J: TRBJ1-5; DNA: TGTGCCATCAGCCGACAGGGGACCGACCAGCCCCAGCATTTT; CDR3: CAISRQGTDQPQHF
V: TRBV19; D: .; size: .; J: TRBJ1-2; DNA: TGTGCCAGTAGTGAAAGGGACTATGGCTACACCTTC; CDR3: CASSERDYGYTF
V: TRBV7-8; D: .; size: once; J: TRBJ1-1; DNA: TGTGCCAGCAGCGGAAACATCGGAACTGAAGCTTTCTTT; CDR3: CASSGNIGTEAFF
V: TRBV19; D: .; size: .; J: TRBJ1-1; DNA: TGTGCCAGTAGGGGAACAGGGCTCACTGAAGCTTTCTTT; CDR3: CASRGTGLTEAFF
V: TRBV6-5; D: TRBD1; size: once; J: TRBJ2-1; DNA: TGTGCCAGCAGTTCGCCAGGACAGGGGAGGTACAATGAGCAGTTCTTC; CDR3: CASSSPGQGRYNEQFF
V: TRBV7-2; D: .; size: few; J: TRBJ2-4; DNA: TGTGCCAGCAGCGACCGACGGGGTGCCAAAAACATTCAGTACTTC; CDR3: CASSDRRGAKNIQYF
V: TRBV28; D: TRBD1; size: .; J: TRBJ1-2; DNA: TGTGCCAGCAGTTTAGGGACAGGGGGCTATGGCTACACCTTC; CDR3: CASSLGTGGYGYTF
V: TRBV2; D: TRBD2; size: .; J: TRBJ2-1; DNA: TGTGCCAGCAGGGGACAATCCGGGACTAGCGGGAGAAAAATTCCCCAAACAGCCTACAATGAGCAGTTCTTC; CDR3: CASRGQSGTSGRKIPQTAYNEQFF
V: TRBV7-9; D: TRBD1; size: .; J: TRBJ2-7; DNA: TGTGCCAGCAGCTCCTCAGCTACCGGGACAGACTACGAGCAGTACTTC; CDR3: CASSSSATGTDYEQYF
V: TRBV27; D: TRBD1; size: .; J: TRBJ1-1; DNA: TGTGCCAGCAGTTCGGCAGGGGGCATGAACACTGAAGCTTTCTTT; CDR3: CASSSAGGMNTEAFF
V: TRBV5-1; D: .; size: .; J: TRBJ2-3; DNA: TGCGCCAGCAGCCAGGACACTGCCACCGATACGCAGTATTTT; CDR3: CASSQDTATDTQYF
V: TRBV30; D: .; size: once; J: TRBJ1-5; DNA: TGTGCCTGGAAGGGGAAGCAGGAAAATCAGCCCCAGCATTTT; CDR3: CAWKGKQENQPQHF